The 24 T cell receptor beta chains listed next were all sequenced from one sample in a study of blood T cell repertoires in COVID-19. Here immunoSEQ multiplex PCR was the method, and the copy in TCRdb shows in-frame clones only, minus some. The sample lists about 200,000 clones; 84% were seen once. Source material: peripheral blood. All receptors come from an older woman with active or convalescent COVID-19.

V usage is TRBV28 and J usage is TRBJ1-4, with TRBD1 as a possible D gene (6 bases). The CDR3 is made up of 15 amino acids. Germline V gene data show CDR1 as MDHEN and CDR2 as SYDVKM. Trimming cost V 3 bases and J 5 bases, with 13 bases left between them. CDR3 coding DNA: TGTGCCAGCAGTTTTTATGCAGGGGAAAATGAAAAACTGTTTTTT. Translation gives CASSFYAGENEKLFF.

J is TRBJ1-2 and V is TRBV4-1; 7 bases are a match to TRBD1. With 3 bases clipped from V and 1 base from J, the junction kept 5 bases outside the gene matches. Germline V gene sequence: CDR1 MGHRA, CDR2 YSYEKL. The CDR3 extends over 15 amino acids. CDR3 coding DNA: TGCGCCAGCAGCCAGTTGGGACAGCTTAACTATGGCTACACCTTC. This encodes CASSQLGQLNYGYTF.

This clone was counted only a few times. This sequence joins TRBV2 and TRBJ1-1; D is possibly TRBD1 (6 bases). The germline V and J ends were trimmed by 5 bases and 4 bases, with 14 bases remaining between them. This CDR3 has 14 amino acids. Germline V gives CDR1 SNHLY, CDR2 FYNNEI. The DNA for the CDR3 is TGTGCCAGCAGTCCCCAGGGGCGGGTCACTGAAGCTTTCTTT. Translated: CASSPQGRVTEAFF.

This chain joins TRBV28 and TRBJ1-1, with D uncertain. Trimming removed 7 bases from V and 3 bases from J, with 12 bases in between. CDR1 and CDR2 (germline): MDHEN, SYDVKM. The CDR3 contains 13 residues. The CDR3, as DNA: TGTGCCAGCACTTCCGTTCGTCACACTGAAGCTTTCTTT. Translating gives CASTSVRHTEAFF.

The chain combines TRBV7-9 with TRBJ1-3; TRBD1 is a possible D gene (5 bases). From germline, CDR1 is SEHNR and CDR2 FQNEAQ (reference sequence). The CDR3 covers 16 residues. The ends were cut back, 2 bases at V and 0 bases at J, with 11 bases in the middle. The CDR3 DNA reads TGTGCCAGCAGCTTAAAGGGGTCCATCTCTGGAAACACCATATATTTT. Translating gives CASSLKGSISGNTIYF.

The CDR3 DNA follows: TGTGCCAGCAGCCTTGGAGCGGGAGTCACCGATGAGCAGTTCTTC. This translates into CASSLGAGVTDEQFF. This chain joins TRBV7-3 and TRBJ2-1; 8 nucleotides match TRBD2. The junction had 11 bases not matched to a gene; V was cut back by 5 bases and J by 8 bases. CDR1 and CDR2 (germline): SGHTA, FQGTGA. The CDR3 contains 15 residues.

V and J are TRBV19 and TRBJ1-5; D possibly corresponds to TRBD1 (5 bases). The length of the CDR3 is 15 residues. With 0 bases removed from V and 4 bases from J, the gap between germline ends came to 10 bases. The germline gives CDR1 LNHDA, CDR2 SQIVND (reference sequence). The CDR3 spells CASSIDRVSNQPQHF. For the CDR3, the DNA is TGTGCCAGTAGTATAGACAGGGTTTCGAATCAGCCCCAGCATTTT.

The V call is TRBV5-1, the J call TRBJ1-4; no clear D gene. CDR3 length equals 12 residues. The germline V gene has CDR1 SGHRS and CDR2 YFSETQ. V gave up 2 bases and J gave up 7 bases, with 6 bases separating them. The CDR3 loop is CASSFIGEKLFF. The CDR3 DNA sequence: TGCGCCAGCAGCTTTATCGGTGAAAAACTGTTTTTT. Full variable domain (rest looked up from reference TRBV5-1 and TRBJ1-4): KAGVTQTPRYLIKTRGQQVTLSCSPISGHRSVSWYQQTPGQGLQFLFEYFSETQRNKGNFPGRFSGRQFSNSRSEMNVSTLELGDSALYLCASSFIGEKLFFGSGTQLSVL.

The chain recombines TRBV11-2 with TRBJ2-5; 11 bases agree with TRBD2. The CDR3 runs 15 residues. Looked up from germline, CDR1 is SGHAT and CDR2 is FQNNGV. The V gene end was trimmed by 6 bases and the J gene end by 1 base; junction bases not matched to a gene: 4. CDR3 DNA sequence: TGTGCCAGCAGGGTAGCGGGAGGGAGCCAAGAGACCCAGTACTTC. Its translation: CASRVAGGSQETQYF.

For the CDR3, the DNA is TGTGCCAGCAGCCAAGAGGGGGGGTTAGTACTAGCGGGGTACAATGAGCAGTTCTTC. Its translation: CASSQEGGLVLAGYNEQFF. V usage is TRBV3-1 (or the pseudogene TRBV3-2) and J usage is TRBJ2-1; TRBD2 matches at 10 bases. Germline assignment: CDR1 LGHDT and CDR2 YNNKEL (reference sequence). This CDR3 comprises 19 residues. J gave up 4 bases and V 0 bases, and 12 bases lay outside the gene matches.

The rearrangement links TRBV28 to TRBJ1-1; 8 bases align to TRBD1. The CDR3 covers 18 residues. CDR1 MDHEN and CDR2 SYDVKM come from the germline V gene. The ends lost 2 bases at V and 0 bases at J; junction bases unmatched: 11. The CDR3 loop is CASSLLWTGSNLNTEAFF. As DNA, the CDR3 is TGTGCCAGCAGTTTACTTTGGACAGGGAGCAATTTGAACACTGAAGCTTTCTTT.

CDR3 DNA: TGTGCCAGCATCCCCTCCGGGACTAGCGGGTGGAATGAGCAGTTCTTC. Amino acid sequence: CASIPSGTSGWNEQFF. V gene TRBV6-2 or TRBV6-3 combines with J gene TRBJ2-1; 12 bases map to TRBD2. Unmatched junction bases numbered 11, after V lost 7 bases and J lost 7 bases. Germline V CDR1 and CDR2: MNHEY, SVGEGT. The CDR3 length is 16 residues.

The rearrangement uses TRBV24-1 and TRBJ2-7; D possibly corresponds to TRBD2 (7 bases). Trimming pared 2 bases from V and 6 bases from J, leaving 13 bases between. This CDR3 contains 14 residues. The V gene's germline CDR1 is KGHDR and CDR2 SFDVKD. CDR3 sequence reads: CATSDSAGGLEQYF. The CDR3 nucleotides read TGTGCCACCAGTGATTCAGCCGGGGGGCTCGAGCAGTACTTC.

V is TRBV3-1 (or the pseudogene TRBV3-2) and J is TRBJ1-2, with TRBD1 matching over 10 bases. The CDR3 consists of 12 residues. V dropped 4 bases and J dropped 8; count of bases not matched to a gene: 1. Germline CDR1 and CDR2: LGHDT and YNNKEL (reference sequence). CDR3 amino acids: CASSLTGGGYTF. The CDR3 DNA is TGTGCCAGCAGCCTGACAGGGGGCGGCTACACCTTC.

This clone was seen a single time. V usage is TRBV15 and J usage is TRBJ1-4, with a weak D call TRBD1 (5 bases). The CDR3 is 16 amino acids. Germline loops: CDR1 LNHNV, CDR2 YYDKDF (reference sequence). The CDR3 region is CAPGGGATPTNEKLFF. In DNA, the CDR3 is TGTGCTCCCGGCGGAGGGGCTACTCCGACTAATGAAAAACTGTTTTTT.

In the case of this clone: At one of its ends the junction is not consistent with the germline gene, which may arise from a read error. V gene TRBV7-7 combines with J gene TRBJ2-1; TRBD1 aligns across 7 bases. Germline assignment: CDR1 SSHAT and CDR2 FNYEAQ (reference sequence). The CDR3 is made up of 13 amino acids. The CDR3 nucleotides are TGTGCTAGCAGCCTGACAGGGACGAATGAGCAGTTCTTC. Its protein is CASSLTGTNEQFF.

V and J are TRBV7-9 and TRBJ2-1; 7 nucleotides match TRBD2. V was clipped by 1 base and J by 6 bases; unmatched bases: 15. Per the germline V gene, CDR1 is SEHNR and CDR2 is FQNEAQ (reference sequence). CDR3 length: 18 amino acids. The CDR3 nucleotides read TGTGCCAGCAGCTTAGGGCCGCGGGTCGGGAGGAATGGCAATGAGCAGTTCTTC. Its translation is CASSLGPRVGRNGNEQFF. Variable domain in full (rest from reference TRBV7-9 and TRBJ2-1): DTGVSQNPRHKITKRGQNVTFRCDPISEHNRLYWYRQTLGQGPEFLTYFQNEAQLEKSRLLSDRFSAERPKGSFSTLEIQRTEQGDSAMYLCASSLGPRVGRNGNEQFFGPGTRLTVL.

The CDR3 DNA sequence: TGCAGCGTTCGAGTCGGGGAAAAACTGTTTTTT. Translating it yields CSVRVGEKLFF. The chain links TRBV29-1 to TRBJ1-4; D not certain. V was pared by 5 bases and J by 8 bases, with 9 bases between. Germline V lookup: CDR1 SQVTM, CDR2 ANQGSEA. The length of the CDR3 is 11 residues. Full variable domain (remainder filled in from reference TRBV29-1 and TRBJ1-4): SAVISQKPSRDICQRGTSLTIQCQVDSQVTMMFWYRQQPGQSLTLIATANQGSEATYESGFVIDKFPISRPNLTFSTLTVSNMSPEDSSIYLCSVRVGEKLFFGSGTQLSVL.

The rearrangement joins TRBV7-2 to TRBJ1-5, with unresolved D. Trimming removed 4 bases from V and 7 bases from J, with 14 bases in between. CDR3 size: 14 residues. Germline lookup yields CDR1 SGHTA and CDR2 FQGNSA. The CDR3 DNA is TGTGCCAGCAGCTCACAATCCTTCAGGCAGCCCCAGCATTTT. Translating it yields CASSSQSFRQPQHF.

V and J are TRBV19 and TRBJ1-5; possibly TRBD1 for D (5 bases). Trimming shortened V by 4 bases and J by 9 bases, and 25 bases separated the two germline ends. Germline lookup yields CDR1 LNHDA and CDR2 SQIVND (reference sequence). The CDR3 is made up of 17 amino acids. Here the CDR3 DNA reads TGTGCCAGTAGTAAGAGGGGTGGGGAGGTGGCTGTTCTGCCCCAGCATTTT. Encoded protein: CASSKRGGEVAVLPQHF.

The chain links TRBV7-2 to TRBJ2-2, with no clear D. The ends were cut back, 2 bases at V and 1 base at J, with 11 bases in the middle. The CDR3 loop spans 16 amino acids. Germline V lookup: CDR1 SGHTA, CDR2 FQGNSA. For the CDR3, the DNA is TGTGCCAGCAGCTTATTACCCGCTAGGAACACCGGGGAGCTGTTTTTT. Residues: CASSLLPARNTGELFF.

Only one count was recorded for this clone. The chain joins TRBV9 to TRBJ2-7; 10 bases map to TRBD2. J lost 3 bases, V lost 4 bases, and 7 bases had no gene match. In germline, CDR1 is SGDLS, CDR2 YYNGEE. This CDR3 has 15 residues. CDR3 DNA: TGTGCCAGCAGCTCTAGCGGGAGTAGAAGCTACGAGCAGTACTTC. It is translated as CASSSSGSRSYEQYF.

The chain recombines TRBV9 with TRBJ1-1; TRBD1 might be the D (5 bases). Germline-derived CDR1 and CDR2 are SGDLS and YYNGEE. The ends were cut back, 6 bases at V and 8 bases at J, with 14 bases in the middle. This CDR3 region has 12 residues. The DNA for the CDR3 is TGTGCCAGCACCTCGGAGGGGAAAGAAGCTTTCTTT. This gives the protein CASTSEGKEAFF.

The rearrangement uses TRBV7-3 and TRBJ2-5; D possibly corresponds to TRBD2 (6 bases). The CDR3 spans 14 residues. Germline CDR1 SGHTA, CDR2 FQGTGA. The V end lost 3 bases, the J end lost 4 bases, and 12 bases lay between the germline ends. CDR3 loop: CASSFYGRGETQYF. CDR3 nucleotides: TGTGCCAGCAGCTTTTACGGGAGAGGAGAGACCCAGTACTTC.